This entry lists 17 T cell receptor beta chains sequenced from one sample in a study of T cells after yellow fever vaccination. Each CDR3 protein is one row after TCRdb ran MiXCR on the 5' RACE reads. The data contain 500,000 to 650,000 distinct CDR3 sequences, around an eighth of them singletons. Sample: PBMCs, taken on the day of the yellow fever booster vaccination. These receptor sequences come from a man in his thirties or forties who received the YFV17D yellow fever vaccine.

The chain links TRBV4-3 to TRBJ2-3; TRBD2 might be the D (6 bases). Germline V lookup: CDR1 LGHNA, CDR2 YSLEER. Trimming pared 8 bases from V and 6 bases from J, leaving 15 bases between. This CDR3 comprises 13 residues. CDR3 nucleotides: TGCGCCAGCGGGCGGCGGGACGGGGATACGCAGTATTTT. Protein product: CASGRRDGDTQYF.

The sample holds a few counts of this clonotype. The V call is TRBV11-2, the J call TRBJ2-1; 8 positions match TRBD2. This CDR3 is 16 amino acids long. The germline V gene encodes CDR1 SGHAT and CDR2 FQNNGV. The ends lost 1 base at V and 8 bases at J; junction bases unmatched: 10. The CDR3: CASSLGGTRRGDEQFF. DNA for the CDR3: TGTGCCAGCAGCTTAGGAGGGACTAGGAGAGGCGATGAGCAGTTCTTC. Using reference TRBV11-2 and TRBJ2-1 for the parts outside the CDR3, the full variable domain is EAGVAQSPRYKIIEKRQSVAFWCNPISGHATLYWYQQILGQGPKLLIQFQNNGVVDDSQLPKDRFSAERLKGVDSTLKIQPAKLEDSAVYLCASSLGGTRRGDEQFFGPGTRLTVL.

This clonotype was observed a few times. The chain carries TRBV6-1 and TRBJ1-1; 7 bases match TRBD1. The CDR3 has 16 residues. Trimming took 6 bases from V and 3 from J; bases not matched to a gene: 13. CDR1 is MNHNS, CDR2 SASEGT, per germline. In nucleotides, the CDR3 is TGTGCCAGCAGCCTAACACTTCGACAGGGTGACACTGAAGCTTTCTTT. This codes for CASSLTLRQGDTEAFF.

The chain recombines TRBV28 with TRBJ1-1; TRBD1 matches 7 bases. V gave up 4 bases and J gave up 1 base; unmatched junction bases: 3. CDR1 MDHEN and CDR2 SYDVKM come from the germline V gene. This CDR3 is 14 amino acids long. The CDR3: CASSYRGQNTEAFF. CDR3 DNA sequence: TGTGCCAGCAGTTACAGGGGACAGAACACTGAAGCTTTCTTT.

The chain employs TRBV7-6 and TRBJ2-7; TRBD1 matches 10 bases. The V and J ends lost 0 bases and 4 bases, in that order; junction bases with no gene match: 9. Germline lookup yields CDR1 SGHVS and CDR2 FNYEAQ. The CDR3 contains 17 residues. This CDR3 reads CASSLAPTGQGVYEQYF. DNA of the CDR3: TGTGCCAGCAGCTTAGCGCCAACTGGACAGGGGGTATACGAGCAGTACTTC.

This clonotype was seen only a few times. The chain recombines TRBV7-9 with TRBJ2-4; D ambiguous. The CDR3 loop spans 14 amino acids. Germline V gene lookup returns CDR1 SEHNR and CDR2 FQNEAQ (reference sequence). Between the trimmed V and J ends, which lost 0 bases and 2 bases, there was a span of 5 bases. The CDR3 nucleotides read TGTGCCAGCAGCTTAGCGGAGACCAAAAACATTCAGTACTTC. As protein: CASSLAETKNIQYF. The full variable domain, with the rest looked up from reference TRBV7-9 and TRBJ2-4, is DTGVSQNPRHKITKRGQNVTFRCDPISEHNRLYWYRQTLGQGPEFLTYFQNEAQLEKSRLLSDRFSAERPKGSFSTLEIQRTEQGDSAMYLCASSLAETKNIQYFGAGTRLSVL.

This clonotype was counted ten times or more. CDR3 sequence: CASSPVLADSYEQYF. As DNA, the CDR3 is TGCGCCAGCAGCCCGGTTTTAGCGGACTCCTACGAGCAGTACTTC. The chain uses TRBV5-1 and TRBJ2-7; D is possibly TRBD2 (6 bases). Trimming pared 4 bases from V and 0 bases from J, leaving 14 bases between. The CDR3 consists of 15 residues. CDR1 SGHRS and CDR2 YFSETQ come from the germline V gene.

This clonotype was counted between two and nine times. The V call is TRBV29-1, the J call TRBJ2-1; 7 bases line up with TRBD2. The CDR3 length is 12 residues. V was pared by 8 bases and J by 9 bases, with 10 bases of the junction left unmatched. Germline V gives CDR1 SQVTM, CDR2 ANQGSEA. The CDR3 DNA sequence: TGCAGCCCACAAGAATCGGGGGGTGAGCAGTTCTTC. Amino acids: CSPQESGGEQFF.

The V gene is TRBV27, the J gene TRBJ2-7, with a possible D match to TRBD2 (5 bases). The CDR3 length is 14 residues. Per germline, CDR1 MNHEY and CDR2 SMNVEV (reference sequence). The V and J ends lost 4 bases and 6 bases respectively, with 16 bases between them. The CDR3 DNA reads TGTGCCAGCAGTTGGGATACCGAGGGCAGCGAGCAGTACTTC. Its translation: CASSWDTEGSEQYF.

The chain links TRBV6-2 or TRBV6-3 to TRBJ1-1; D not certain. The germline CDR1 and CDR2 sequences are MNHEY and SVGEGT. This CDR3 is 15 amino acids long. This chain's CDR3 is CASSESLPLNTEAFF. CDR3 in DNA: TGTGCGAGTTCAGAGAGTTTACCGTTGAACACTGAAGCTTTCTTT.

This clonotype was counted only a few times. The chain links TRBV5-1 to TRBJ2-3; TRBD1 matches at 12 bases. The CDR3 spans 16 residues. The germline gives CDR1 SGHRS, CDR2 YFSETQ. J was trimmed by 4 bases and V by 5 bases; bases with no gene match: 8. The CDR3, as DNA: TGCGCCAGCAGTCTTACCGGGACAGGGGGCGCAGATACGCAGTATTTT. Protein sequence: CASSLTGTGGADTQYF.

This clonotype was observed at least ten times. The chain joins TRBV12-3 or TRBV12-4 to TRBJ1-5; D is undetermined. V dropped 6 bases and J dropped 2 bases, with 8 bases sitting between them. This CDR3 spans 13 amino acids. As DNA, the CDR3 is TGTGCCAGCAGCTCAGACGGCAATCAGCCCCAGCATTTT. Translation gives CASSSDGNQPQHF.

The CDR3: CAISDVIDRGDSPLHF. For the CDR3, the DNA is TGTGCCATCAGTGACGTCATCGACAGGGGGGATTCACCCCTCCACTTT. The chain recombines TRBV10-3 with TRBJ1-6; TRBD1 matches at 9 bases. Germline CDR1 is ENHRY and CDR2 is SYGVKD. V lost 3 bases and J lost 8; bases outside the gene matches: 8. This CDR3 comprises 16 residues.

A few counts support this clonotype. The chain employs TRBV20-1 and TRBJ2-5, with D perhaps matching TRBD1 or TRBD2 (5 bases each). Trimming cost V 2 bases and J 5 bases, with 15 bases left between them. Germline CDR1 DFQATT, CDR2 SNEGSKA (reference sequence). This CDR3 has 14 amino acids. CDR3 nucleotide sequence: TGCAGTGCTAGAATTGGGGGAAGTAGGGAGACCCAGTACTTC. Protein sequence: CSARIGGSRETQYF.

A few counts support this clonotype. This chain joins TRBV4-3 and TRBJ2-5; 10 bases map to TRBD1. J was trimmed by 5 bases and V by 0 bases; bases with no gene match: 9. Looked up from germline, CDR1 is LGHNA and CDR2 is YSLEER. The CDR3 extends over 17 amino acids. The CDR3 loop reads CASSQDGLTGGDETQYF. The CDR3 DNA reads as TGCGCCAGCAGCCAAGATGGTTTGACAGGGGGCGATGAGACCCAGTACTTC.

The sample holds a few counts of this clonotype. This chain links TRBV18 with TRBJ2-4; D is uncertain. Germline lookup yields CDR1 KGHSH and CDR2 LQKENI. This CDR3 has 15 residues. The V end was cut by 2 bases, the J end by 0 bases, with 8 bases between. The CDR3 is CASSPTGRAKNIQYF. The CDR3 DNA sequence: TGTGCCAGCTCACCAACGGGCCGAGCCAAAAACATTCAGTACTTC. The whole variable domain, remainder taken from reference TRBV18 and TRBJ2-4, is NAGVMQNPRHLVRRRGQEARLRCSPMKGHSHVYWYRQLPEEGLKFMVYLQKENIIDESGMPKERFSAEFPKEGPSILRIQQVVRGDSAAYFCASSPTGRAKNIQYFGAGTRLSVL.

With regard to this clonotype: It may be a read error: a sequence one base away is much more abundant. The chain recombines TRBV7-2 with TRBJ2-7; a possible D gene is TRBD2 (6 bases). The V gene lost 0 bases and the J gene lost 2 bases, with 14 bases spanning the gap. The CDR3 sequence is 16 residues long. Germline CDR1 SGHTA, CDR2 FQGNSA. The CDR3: CASSLAASETTYEQYF. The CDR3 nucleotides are TGTGCCAGCAGCTTAGCGGCTAGCGAGACCACCTACGAGCAGTACTTC.